Each of the 18 T cell receptor beta chains below was sequenced from the same sample in a study of technical replicates of blood from several donors (dated by TCRdb to the late 2010s). The protocol used for the library was the immunoSEQ multiplex PCR assay. Held by TCRdb, this immuneACCESS table contains in-frame sequences only and omits some clones. Under half of the omission traces to an unresolved V gene where checked; the cause of the rest is unknown. The sample yields 75,000 to 100,000 clones; about 96% were counted once. The ten biggest clones cover about 0.36% of the sample. The specimen was T cells isolated from PBMCs. The receptors derive from a human donor in good health.

This clone was seen only once. The chain employs TRBV18 and TRBJ2-7; 8 nucleotides agree with TRBD2. CDR1 and CDR2 (germline): KGHSH, LQKENI. V lost 2 bases and J lost 4; bases outside the gene matches: 4. The CDR3 is made up of 14 amino acids. The CDR3 region is CASSPGREAYEQYF. CDR3 nucleotides: TGTGCCAGCTCACCAGGGCGGGAGGCTTACGAGCAGTACTTC.

The chain links TRBV6-6 to TRBJ2-5; D is possibly TRBD1 (6 bases). The CDR3 is 16 amino acids. Per germline, CDR1 MNHNY and CDR2 SVGAGI (reference sequence). The V gene lost 5 bases and the J gene lost 2 bases, with 18 bases spanning the gap. The CDR3 spells CASSRQSTGEQETQYF. CDR3 in DNA: TGTGCCAGCAGTCGTCAATCGACAGGCGAACAAGAGACCCAGTACTTC.

The chain recombines TRBV6-1 with TRBJ1-2; a possible D gene is TRBD1 (6 bases). The CDR3 runs 13 residues. V dropped 7 bases and J dropped 8 bases, with 17 bases sitting between them. The germline gives CDR1 MNHNS, CDR2 SASEGT. The CDR3 sequence: CASISNRERGYTF. CDR3 coding DNA: TGTGCCAGCATCAGCAACAGGGAGCGAGGCTACACCTTC.

The rearrangement links TRBV4-1 to TRBJ2-4; 10 bases agree with TRBD2. Germline loops: CDR1 MGHRA, CDR2 YSYEKL. The CDR3 runs 15 residues. Unmatched junction bases numbered 4, after V lost 0 bases and J lost 8 bases. CDR3 sequence reads: CASSQEFTSGDIQYF. DNA of the CDR3: TGCGCCAGCAGCCAAGAGTTTACTAGCGGGGACATTCAGTACTTC.

CDR3 loop: CASRSGPSYEQYF. CDR3 in DNA: TGTGCCAGTAGATCAGGGCCATCCTACGAGCAGTACTTC. V usage is TRBV19 and J usage is TRBJ2-7, with TRBD1 as a possible D gene (5 bases). V was cut by 6 bases and J by 1 base, with 10 bases left in between. CDR1 is LNHDA, CDR2 SQIVND, per germline (reference sequence). The CDR3 consists of 13 residues.

This rearrangement joins TRBV27 to TRBJ2-5; weak D call: TRBD1 (5 bases). The V gene's germline CDR1 is MNHEY and CDR2 SMNVEV (reference sequence). The CDR3 consists of 13 residues. V dropped 6 bases and J dropped 4 bases, with 12 bases sitting between them. The CDR3 bases are TGTGCCAGCAGCCCAGGGTTGAGAGAGACCCAGTACTTC. It translates to CASSPGLRETQYF.

The rearrangement uses TRBV4-3 and TRBJ2-4; 8 nucleotides align to TRBD1. The CDR3 runs to 17 residues. Trimming removed 2 bases from V and 8 bases from J; junction bases left unmatched: 14. Germline lookup yields CDR1 LGHNA and CDR2 YSLEER. The CDR3 DNA is TGCGCCAGCAGCCAAAACCGTCCAGGGGGCGTATGGGACATTCAGTACTTC. Translation gives CASSQNRPGGVWDIQYF.

The chain recombines TRBV5-1 with TRBJ2-7; the match to TRBD2 covers 13 bases. This CDR3 comprises 14 residues. V was clipped by 3 bases and J by 5 bases; unmatched bases: 2. Germline V lookup: CDR1 SGHRS, CDR2 YFSETQ. The CDR3 protein is CASSWTSGSDEQYF. The CDR3, as DNA: TGCGCCAGCAGCTGGACTAGCGGGAGTGACGAGCAGTACTTC.

The table lists this clone with a count of one. The rearrangement joins TRBV9 to TRBJ2-1; TRBD2 aligns across 8 bases. Per the germline V gene, CDR1 is SGDLS and CDR2 is YYNGEE. The CDR3 consists of 15 residues. V was pared by 0 bases and J by 5 bases, with 4 bases of the junction left unmatched. CDR3 sequence: CASSVGGSGNNEQFF. The CDR3 DNA is TGTGCCAGCAGCGTAGGTGGTAGCGGGAACAATGAGCAGTTCTTC. Combining the CDR3 with reference TRBV9 and TRBJ2-1 gives the whole variable domain DSGVTQTPKHLITATGQRVTLRCSPRSGDLSVYWYQQSLDQGLQFLIQYYNGEERAKGNILERFSAQQFPDLHSELNLSSLELGDSALYFCASSVGGSGNNEQFFGPGTRLTVL.

The rearrangement uses TRBV7-9 and TRBJ2-1, with D possibly matching TRBD2 (6 bases). V lost 6 bases and J 8 bases, leaving 14 bases between the germline ends. Germline CDR1 is SEHNR and CDR2 is FQNEAQ (reference sequence). This CDR3 spans 13 amino acids. CDR3 protein: CASSRGTAHEQFF. DNA of the CDR3: TGTGCCAGCAGTCGCGGGACGGCACATGAGCAGTTCTTC. Full variable domain (missing parts from reference TRBV7-9 and TRBJ2-1): DTGVSQNPRHKITKRGQNVTFRCDPISEHNRLYWYRQTLGQGPEFLTYFQNEAQLEKSRLLSDRFSAERPKGSFSTLEIQRTEQGDSAMYLCASSRGTAHEQFFGPGTRLTVL.

V usage is TRBV7-9 and J usage is TRBJ2-7, with TRBD2 matching over 8 bases. The V gene's germline CDR1 is SEHNR and CDR2 FQNEAQ (reference sequence). The CDR3 totals 16 residues. Trimming cost V 5 bases and J 1 base; bases outside gene matches: 10. The chain's CDR3 is CASSLGKRELSYEQYF. CDR3 nucleotide sequence: TGTGCCAGCAGCCTAGGGAAGCGGGAGTTGTCCTACGAGCAGTACTTC.

The J gene is TRBJ1-1, the V gene TRBV4-1, with a tentative D call TRBD1 (5 bases). Germline V gene sequence: CDR1 MGHRA, CDR2 YSYEKL. The length of the CDR3 is 15 residues. The V gene lost 1 base and the J gene lost 5 bases, with 14 bases spanning the gap. CDR3 protein: CASSQGQGMATEAFF. In DNA, the CDR3 is TGCGCCAGCAGCCAAGGTCAGGGAATGGCGACTGAAGCTTTCTTT.

The rearrangement links TRBV29-1 to TRBJ2-3, with D maybe TRBD1 (5 bases). The length of the CDR3 is 16 residues. Germline V gives CDR1 SQVTM, CDR2 ANQGSEA. In DNA form, the CDR3 reads TGCAGTACGCGGACAAACCCCCAGTTGCTTCGATCTACGCAGTATTTT. It specifies CSTRTNPQLLRSTQYF.

This chain links TRBV29-1 with TRBJ2-2; TRBD2 agrees at 8 bases. J lost 0 bases, V lost 8 bases, and 5 bases had no gene match. This CDR3 has 14 amino acids. Looked up from germline, CDR1 is SQVTM and CDR2 is ANQGSEA. The CDR3 nucleotides are TGCAGCACTAGCGGTAGTCCGAACACCGGGGAGCTGTTTTTT. Amino acids: CSTSGSPNTGELFF.

This sequence joins TRBV2 and TRBJ1-4, with D perhaps TRBD1 (5 bases). V was cut by 5 bases and J by 0 bases, with 13 bases left in between. From germline, CDR1 is SNHLY and CDR2 FYNNEI. The CDR3 loop spans 16 amino acids. The CDR3 DNA follows: TGTGCCAGCAGTCTCCGACAGCCGACAACTAATGAAAAACTGTTTTTT. Its translation is CASSLRQPTTNEKLFF.

This chain uses TRBV30 with TRBJ2-7, with 10 bases lining up with TRBD1. The V segment lost 5 bases and the J segment 3 bases; nucleotides outside the gene matches: 7. Germline lookup yields CDR1 GTSNPN and CDR2 SVGIG (reference sequence). The CDR3 spans 14 residues. CDR3 loop: CAWGGQGVRYEQYF. CDR3 coding DNA: TGTGCCTGGGGTGGACAGGGGGTCCGCTACGAGCAGTACTTC. The full variable domain, its missing parts supplied by reference TRBV30 and TRBJ2-7, is SQTIHQWPATLVQPVGSPLSLECTVEGTSNPNLYWYRQAAGRGLQLLFYSVGIGQISSEVPQNLSASRPQDRQFILSSKKLLLSDSGFYLCAWGGQGVRYEQYFGPGTRLTVT.

The chain has TRBV27 and TRBJ2-1; D perhaps matches TRBD1 (6 bases). Germline lookup yields CDR1 MNHEY and CDR2 SMNVEV (reference sequence). Trimming took 4 bases from V and 5 from J, leaving 12 bases between them. The CDR3 consists of 14 residues. For the CDR3, the DNA is TGTGCCAGCAGTTCCCGGGACACCCACAATGAGCAGTTCTTC. Amino acid sequence: CASSSRDTHNEQFF.

The chain is built from TRBV2 and TRBJ2-7; a possible D gene is TRBD2 (6 bases). The CDR3 runs 17 residues. Looked up from germline, CDR1 is SNHLY and CDR2 is FYNNEI. V was pared by 4 bases and J by 3 bases, with 22 bases between. The CDR3 here is CASSGDSEDFPGYEQYF. CDR3 coding DNA: TGTGCCAGCAGTGGGGACTCCGAGGACTTTCCAGGCTACGAGCAGTACTTC.